The entry below gives a single T cell receptor beta chain sequence along with its context. The record originates from a study of control samples from healthy donors and cancer patients. The method was immunoSEQ multiplex PCR; TCRdb's version includes in-frame clones alone and lacks a portion of them. Of 100,000 to 150,000 clones in the sample, 80% to 95% are singletons; the top ten hold less than 0.65%. The V gene end was trimmed by 3 bases and the J gene end by 4 bases; junction bases not matched to a gene: 4. CDR1 is SGHAT, CDR2 FQNNGV, per germline. The CDR3 spans 14 residues. The chain recombines TRBV11-2 with TRBJ1-2, with 8 bases fitting TRBD1. This clonotype originated in a man older than 75 with head and neck cancer. The specimen was PBMCs. CDR3 amino acids: CASSFGQGGYGYTF. CDR3 sequence (DNA): TGTGCCAGCAGCTTCGGACAGGGAGGCTATGGCTACACCTTC.